This TCR beta chain derives from a study of blood T cell repertoires in COVID-19. For the study at large: Donors in the United States, Italy and Spain gave samples during acute or convalescent COVID-19.

Clones were read by immunoSEQ multiplex PCR, and TCRdb kept only the in-frame ones, dropping some. In the table there are 250,000 or so clones, around 83% of which are singletons. Trimming at V came to 6 bases and at J to 0 bases, leaving 7 bases not matched to a gene. The CDR3 is 16 residues long. CDR1 is MNHEY and CDR2 is SMNVEV in the germline V gene (reference sequence). This study enrolled people aged roughly 18 to 100 from about 26 US geographic areas. Each participant's cohort was designated according to participant-reported clinical history. Each exposed participant met a COVID-19 case in the 2 weeks preceding study entry.

This clonotype was sampled from a woman between 45 and 65 years old who had been exposed to COVID-19. This sequence joins TRBV27 and TRBJ2-4; TRBD1 matches at 8 bases. Sequences were obtained from PBMCs or T cells enriched from blood (not recorded which). CDR3 in amino acids: CASRKTGAQAKNIQYF. CDR3 nucleotide sequence: TGTGCCAGCAGGAAGACAGGGGCCCAAGCCAAAAACATTCAGTACTTC.